This T cell receptor (beta chain) was profiled in a study of graft-versus-host responses after intestinal transplantation. CDR1 is PRHDT and CDR2 is FYEKMQ in the germline V gene (reference sequence). The CDR3 is made up of 14 amino acids. V lost 5 bases to trimming and J lost 2 bases, with 12 bases between them. Using immunoSEQ multiplex PCR, the repertoire was profiled, and TCRdb retains in-frame clones only, with some absent. This table has about 97,000 clones, approximately 90% appearing once. This chain connects TRBV13 to TRBJ1-1; D call uncertain. Here the sequenced sample was PBMCs, taken about 440 days after intestinal transplant. The receptor comes from a human patient who received an intestinal transplant, so some T cells may come from the graft donor. The CDR3 reads CASSPGRSNTEAFF. The CDR3 nucleotides are TGTGCCAGCAGCCCCGGACGGTCAAACACTGAAGCTTTCTTT.